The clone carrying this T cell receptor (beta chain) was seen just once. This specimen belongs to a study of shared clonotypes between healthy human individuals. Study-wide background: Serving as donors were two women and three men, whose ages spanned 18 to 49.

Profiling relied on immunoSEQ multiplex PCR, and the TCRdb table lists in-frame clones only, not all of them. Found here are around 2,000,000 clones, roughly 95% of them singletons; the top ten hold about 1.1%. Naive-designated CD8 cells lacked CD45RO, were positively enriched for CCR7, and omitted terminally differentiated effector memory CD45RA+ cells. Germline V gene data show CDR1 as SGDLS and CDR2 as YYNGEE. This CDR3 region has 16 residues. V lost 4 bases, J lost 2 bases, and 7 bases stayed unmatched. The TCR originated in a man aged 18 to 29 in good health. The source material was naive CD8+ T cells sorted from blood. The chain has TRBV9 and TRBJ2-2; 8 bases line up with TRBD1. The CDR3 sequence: CASSPRTGSNTGELFF. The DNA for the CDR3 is TGTGCCAGCAGCCCGAGGACAGGGTCTAACACCGGGGAGCTGTTTTTT. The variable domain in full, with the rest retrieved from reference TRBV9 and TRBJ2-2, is DSGVTQTPKHLITATGQRVTLRCSPRSGDLSVYWYQQSLDQGLQFLIQYYNGEERAKGNILERFSAQQFPDLHSELNLSSLELGDSALYFCASSPRTGSNTGELFFGEGSRLTVL.